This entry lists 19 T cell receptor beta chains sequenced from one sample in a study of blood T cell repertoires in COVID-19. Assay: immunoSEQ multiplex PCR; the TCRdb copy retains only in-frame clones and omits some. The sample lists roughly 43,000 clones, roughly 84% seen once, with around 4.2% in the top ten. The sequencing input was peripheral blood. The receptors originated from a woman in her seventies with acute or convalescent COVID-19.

CDR3 DNA: TGTGCCAGCAGCTTTGACAGGGAGAACACCGGGGAGCTGTTTTTT. The encoded protein is CASSFDRENTGELFF. The J gene is TRBJ2-2, the V gene TRBV7-6, with 7 bases lining up with TRBD1. The CDR3 extends over 15 amino acids. Germline CDR1 is SGHVS and CDR2 is FNYEAQ. V shed 3 bases and J 1 base; nucleotides not matched to a gene: 2.

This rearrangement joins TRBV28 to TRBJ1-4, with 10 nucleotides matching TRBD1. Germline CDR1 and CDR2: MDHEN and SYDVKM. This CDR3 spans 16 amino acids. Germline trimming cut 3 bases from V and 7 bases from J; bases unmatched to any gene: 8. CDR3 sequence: CASSLPGDRGLEKLFF. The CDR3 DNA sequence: TGTGCCAGCAGTTTGCCGGGGGACAGGGGTCTTGAAAAACTGTTTTTT. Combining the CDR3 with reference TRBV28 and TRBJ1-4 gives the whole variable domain DVKVTQSSRYLVKRTGEKVFLECVQDMDHENMFWYRQDPGLGLRLIYFSYDVKMKEKGDIPEGYSVSREKKERFSLILESASTNQTSMYLCASSLPGDRGLEKLFFGSGTQLSVL.

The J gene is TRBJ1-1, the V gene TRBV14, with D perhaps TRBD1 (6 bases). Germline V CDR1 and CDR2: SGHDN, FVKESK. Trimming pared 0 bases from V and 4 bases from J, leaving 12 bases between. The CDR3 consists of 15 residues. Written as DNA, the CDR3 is TGTGCCAGCAGCCAAGAGCGGGGGCAGGGCACTGAAGCTTTCTTT. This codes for CASSQERGQGTEAFF.

The CDR3, as DNA: TGTGCTAGTGGGGCGAGGGTCCCAGATACGCAGTATTTT. Amino acids: CASGARVPDTQYF. V usage is TRBV12-5 and J usage is TRBJ2-3, with D maybe TRBD2 (5 bases). Trimming took 6 bases from V and 4 from J, leaving 11 bases between them. Germline loops: CDR1 LGHNT, CDR2 FRNRAP. The CDR3 has 13 residues.

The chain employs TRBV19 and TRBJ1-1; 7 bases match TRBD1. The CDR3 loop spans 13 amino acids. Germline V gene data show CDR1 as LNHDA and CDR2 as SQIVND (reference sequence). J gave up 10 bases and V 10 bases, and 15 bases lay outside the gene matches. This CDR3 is CATDPTGDGRAFF. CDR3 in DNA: TGTGCCACCGACCCTACAGGGGATGGTAGAGCTTTCTTT.

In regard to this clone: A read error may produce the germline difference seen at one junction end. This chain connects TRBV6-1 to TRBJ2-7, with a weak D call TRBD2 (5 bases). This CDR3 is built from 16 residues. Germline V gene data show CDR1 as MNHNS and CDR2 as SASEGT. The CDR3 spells CASREAITEGFYEQYF. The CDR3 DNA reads TGTGCCAGCAGGGAAGCCATAACAGAGGGCTTCTACGAGCAGTACTTC.

The CDR3 protein is CASSPEGGLADTQYF. CDR3 in DNA: TGTGCCAGCAGCCCAGAAGGGGGTCTGGCAGATACGCAGTATTTT. V is TRBV7-2 and J is TRBJ2-3, with D tentatively TRBD1 (6 bases). Germline CDR1 is SGHTA and CDR2 is FQGNSA. CDR3 length equals 15 residues. Between the trimmed V and J ends, which lost 5 bases and 4 bases, there was a span of 16 bases.

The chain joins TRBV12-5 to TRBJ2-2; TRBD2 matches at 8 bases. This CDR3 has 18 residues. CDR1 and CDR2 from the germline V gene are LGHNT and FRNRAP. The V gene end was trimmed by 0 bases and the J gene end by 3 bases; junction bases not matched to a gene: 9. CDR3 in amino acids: CASGLVPDGRGHTGELFF. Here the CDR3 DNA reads TGTGCTAGTGGTTTGGTACCGGACGGGAGGGGACACACCGGGGAGCTGTTTTTT. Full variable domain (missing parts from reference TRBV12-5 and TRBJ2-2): DARVTQTPRHKVTEMGQEVTMRCQPILGHNTVFWYRQTMMQGLELLAYFRNRAPLDDSGMPKDRFSAEMPDATLATLKIQPSEPRDSAVYFCASGLVPDGRGHTGELFFGEGSRLTVL.

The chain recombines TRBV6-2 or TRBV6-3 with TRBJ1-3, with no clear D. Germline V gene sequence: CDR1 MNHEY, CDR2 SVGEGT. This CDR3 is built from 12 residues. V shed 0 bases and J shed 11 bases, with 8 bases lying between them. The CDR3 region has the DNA TGTGCCAGCAGTTACTCGCGGGAGGCCATATATTTT. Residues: CASSYSREAIYF.

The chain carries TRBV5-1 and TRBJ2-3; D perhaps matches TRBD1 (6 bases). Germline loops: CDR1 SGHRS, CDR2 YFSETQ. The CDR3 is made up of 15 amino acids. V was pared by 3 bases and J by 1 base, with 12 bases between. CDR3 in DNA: TGCGCCAGCAGCTCGCAGGGGATTGGCACAGATACGCAGTATTTT. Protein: CASSSQGIGTDTQYF.

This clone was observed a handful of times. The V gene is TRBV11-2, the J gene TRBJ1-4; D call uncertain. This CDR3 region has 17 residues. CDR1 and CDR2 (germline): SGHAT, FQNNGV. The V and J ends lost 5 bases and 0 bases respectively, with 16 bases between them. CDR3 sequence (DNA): TGTGCCAGCAGCCCGATCCAAAGGACTGCAACTAATGAAAAACTGTTTTTT. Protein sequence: CASSPIQRTATNEKLFF.

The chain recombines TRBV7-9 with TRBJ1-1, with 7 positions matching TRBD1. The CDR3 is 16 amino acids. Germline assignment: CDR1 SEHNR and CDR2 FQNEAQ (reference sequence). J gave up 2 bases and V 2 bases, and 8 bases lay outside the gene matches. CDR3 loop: CASSLWGTGVNTEAFF. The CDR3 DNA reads TGTGCCAGCAGCTTATGGGGAACAGGGGTAAACACTGAAGCTTTCTTT. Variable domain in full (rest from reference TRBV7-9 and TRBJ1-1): DTGVSQNPRHKITKRGQNVTFRCDPISEHNRLYWYRQTLGQGPEFLTYFQNEAQLEKSRLLSDRFSAERPKGSFSTLEIQRTEQGDSAMYLCASSLWGTGVNTEAFFGQGTRLTVV.

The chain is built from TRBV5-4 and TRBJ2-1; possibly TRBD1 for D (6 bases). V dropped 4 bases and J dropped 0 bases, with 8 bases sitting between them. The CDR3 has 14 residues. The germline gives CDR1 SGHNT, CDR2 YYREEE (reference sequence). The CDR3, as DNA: TGTGCCAGCAGCCTGGACAGCTCCTACAATGAGCAGTTCTTC. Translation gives CASSLDSSYNEQFF.

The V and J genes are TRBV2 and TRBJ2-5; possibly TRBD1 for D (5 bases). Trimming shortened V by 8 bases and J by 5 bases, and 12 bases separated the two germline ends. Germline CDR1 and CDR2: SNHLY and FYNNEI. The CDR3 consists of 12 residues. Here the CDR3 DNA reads TGTGCCAGCTCGTTAGGGGCCGAGACCCAGTACTTC. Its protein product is CASSLGAETQYF. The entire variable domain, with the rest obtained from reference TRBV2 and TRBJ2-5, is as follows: EPEVTQTPSHQVTQMGQEVILRCVPISNHLYFYWYRQILGQKVEFLVSFYNNEISEKSEIFDDQFSVERPDGSNFTLKIRSTKLEDSAMYFCASSLGAETQYFGPGTRLLVL.

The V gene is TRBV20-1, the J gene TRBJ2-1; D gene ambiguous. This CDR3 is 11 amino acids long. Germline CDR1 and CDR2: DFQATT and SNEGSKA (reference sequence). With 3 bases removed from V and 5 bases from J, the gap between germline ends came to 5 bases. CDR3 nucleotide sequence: TGCAGTGCTAGCGCGAACAATGAGCAGTTCTTC. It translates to CSASANNEQFF.

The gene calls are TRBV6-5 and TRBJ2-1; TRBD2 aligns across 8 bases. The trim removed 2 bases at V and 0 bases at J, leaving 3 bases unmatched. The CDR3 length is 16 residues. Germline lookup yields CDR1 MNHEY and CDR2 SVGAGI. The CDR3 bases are TGTGCCAGCAGTTACCGGGGGGGGAGCTCCTACAATGAGCAGTTCTTC. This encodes CASSYRGGSSYNEQFF.

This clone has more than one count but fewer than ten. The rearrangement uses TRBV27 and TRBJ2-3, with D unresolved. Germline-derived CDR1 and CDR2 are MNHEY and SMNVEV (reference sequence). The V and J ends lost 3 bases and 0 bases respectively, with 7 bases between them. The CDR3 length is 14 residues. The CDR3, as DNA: TGTGCCAGCAGTTTGAGATCGAGCACAGATACGCAGTATTTT. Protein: CASSLRSSTDTQYF.

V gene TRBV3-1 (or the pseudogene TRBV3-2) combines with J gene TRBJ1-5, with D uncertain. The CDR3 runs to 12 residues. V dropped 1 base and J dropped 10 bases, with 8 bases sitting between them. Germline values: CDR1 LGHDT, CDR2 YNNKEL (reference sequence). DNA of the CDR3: TGTGCCAGCAGCCAAGTTGGTAGCCCCCAGCATTTT. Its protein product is CASSQVGSPQHF.

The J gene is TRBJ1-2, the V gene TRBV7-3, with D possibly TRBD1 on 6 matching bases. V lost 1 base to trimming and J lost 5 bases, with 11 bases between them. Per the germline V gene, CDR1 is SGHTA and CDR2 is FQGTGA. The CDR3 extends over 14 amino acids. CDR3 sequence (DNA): TGTGCCAGCAGCTTAAGCGGGGGCCGGTATGGCTACACCTTC. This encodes CASSLSGGRYGYTF.